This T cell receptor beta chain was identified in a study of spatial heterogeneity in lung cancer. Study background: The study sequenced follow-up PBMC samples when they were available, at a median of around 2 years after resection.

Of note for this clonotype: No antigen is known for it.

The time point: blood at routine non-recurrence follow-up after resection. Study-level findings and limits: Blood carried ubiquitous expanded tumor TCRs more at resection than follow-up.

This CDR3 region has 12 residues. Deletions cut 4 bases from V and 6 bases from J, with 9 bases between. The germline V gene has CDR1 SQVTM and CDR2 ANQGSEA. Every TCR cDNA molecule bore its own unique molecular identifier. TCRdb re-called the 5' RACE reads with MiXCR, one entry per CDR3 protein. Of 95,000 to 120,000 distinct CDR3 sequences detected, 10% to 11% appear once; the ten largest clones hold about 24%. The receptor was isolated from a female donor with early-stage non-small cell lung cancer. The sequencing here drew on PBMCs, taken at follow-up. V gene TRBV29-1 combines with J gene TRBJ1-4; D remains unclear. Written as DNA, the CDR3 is TGCAGCGTTGGAGATATTTATGAAAAACTGTTTTTT. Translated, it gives CSVGDIYEKLFF.